A selection of T cell receptor beta chains follows, all from one sample in a study of blood T cell repertoires in COVID-19. Profiling relied on immunoSEQ multiplex PCR, and the TCRdb table lists in-frame clones only, not all of them. The sample has over 75,000 clones; around 93% are singletons. The specimen was peripheral blood. These receptors all stem from a human donor with active COVID-19. The donor label of this sample is uncertain. Each CDR3 is given with its conserved first and last residue. Each record gives: D gene, V gene, clone size, J gene, CDR3 length, CDR3 protein, CDR3 DNA. The D gene is left open where the match is weak. Clone size is given for some rows only: seen once, a few or many times, or a class if the clone is expanded.

D gene: TRBD1
V gene: TRBV19
clone size: -
J gene: TRBJ1-5
CDR3 length: 14
CDR3 protein: CASSPTGVNQPQHF
CDR3 DNA: TGTGCCAGTAGCCCCACAGGGGTTAATCAGCCCCAGCATTTT

D gene: -
V gene: TRBV6-5
clone size: -
J gene: TRBJ2-7
CDR3 length: 16
CDR3 protein: CASSYIRGVISYEQYF
CDR3 DNA: TGTGCCAGCAGTTACATTCGCGGGGTAATCTCCTACGAGCAGTACTTC

D gene: -
V gene: TRBV3-1/TRBV3-2
clone size: -
J gene: TRBJ1-1
CDR3 length: 13
CDR3 protein: CASSRQVNNEAFF
CDR3 DNA: TGTGCCAGCAGCCGACAGGTGAACAATGAAGCTTTCTTT

D gene: -
V gene: TRBV3-1/TRBV3-2
clone size: -
J gene: TRBJ2-5
CDR3 length: 13
CDR3 protein: CASSPPDRLTQYF
CDR3 DNA: TGTGCCAGCAGCCCCCCGGACAGATTAACCCAGTACTTC

D gene: -
V gene: TRBV6-2/TRBV6-3
clone size: -
J gene: TRBJ1-5
CDR3 length: 14
CDR3 protein: CASSYKGGNQPQHF
CDR3 DNA: TGTGCCAGCAGTTACAAGGGAGGCAATCAGCCCCAGCATTTT

D gene: TRBD1
V gene: TRBV5-1
clone size: -
J gene: TRBJ1-1
CDR3 length: 14
CDR3 protein: CASSLTGGGTEAFF
CDR3 DNA: TGCGCCAGCAGCTTGACAGGGGGAGGGACTGAAGCTTTCTTT

D gene: -
V gene: TRBV18
clone size: few
J gene: TRBJ1-5
CDR3 length: 13
CDR3 protein: CASSPTYGQPQHF
CDR3 DNA: TGTGCCAGCTCCCCAACTTACGGTCAGCCCCAGCATTTT

D gene: -
V gene: TRBV19
clone size: -
J gene: TRBJ1-2
CDR3 length: 13
CDR3 protein: CATQPGANYGYTF
CDR3 DNA: TGTGCCACCCAGCCAGGGGCTAACTATGGCTACACCTTC

D gene: TRBD2
V gene: TRBV27
clone size: -
J gene: TRBJ2-1
CDR3 length: 17
CDR3 protein: CASSFPEGRGNYNEQFF
CDR3 DNA: TGTGCCAGCAGTTTCCCCGAGGGGCGGGGGAACTACAATGAGCAGTTCTTC

D gene: TRBD1
V gene: TRBV5-8
clone size: -
J gene: TRBJ1-2
CDR3 length: 14
CDR3 protein: CASSWGDRERANTF
CDR3 DNA: TGTGCCAGCAGCTGGGGGGACAGGGAACGGGCTAACACCTTC

D gene: TRBD1
V gene: TRBV19
clone size: -
J gene: TRBJ1-5
CDR3 length: 16
CDR3 protein: CASTHRGQAINQPQHF
CDR3 DNA: TGTGCCAGTACCCACAGGGGACAGGCTATCAATCAGCCCCAGCATTTT

D gene: -
V gene: TRBV7-9
clone size: -
J gene: TRBJ2-7
CDR3 length: 15
CDR3 protein: CASSRAGSISYEQYF
CDR3 DNA: TGTGCCAGCAGCCGGGCGGGCAGTATCTCCTACGAGCAGTACTTC

D gene: -
V gene: TRBV2
clone size: -
J gene: TRBJ1-2
CDR3 length: 16
CDR3 protein: CASSEWPQASNDGYTF
CDR3 DNA: TGTGCCAGCAGTGAGTGGCCCCAGGCCTCAAACGATGGCTACACCTTC

D gene: -
V gene: TRBV12-5
clone size: -
J gene: TRBJ1-5
CDR3 length: 15
CDR3 protein: CASGLVQGGNQPQHF
CDR3 DNA: TGTGCTAGTGGTTTGGTACAGGGCGGCAATCAGCCCCAGCATTTT

D gene: -
V gene: TRBV6-5
clone size: -
J gene: TRBJ2-1
CDR3 length: 14
CDR3 protein: CASTYNPGLKDQFF
CDR3 DNA: TGTGCCAGCACCTATAACCCGGGACTCAAGGACCAGTTCTTC

D gene: -
V gene: TRBV18
clone size: -
J gene: TRBJ1-1
CDR3 length: 18
CDR3 protein: CASSPRSWGPDGYTEAFF
CDR3 DNA: TGTGCCAGCTCACCACGATCGTGGGGGCCAGATGGGTACACTGAAGCTTTCTTT

D gene: TRBD2
V gene: TRBV13
clone size: -
J gene: TRBJ2-7
CDR3 length: 15
CDR3 protein: CASSLEIAGSYEQYF
CDR3 DNA: TGTGCCAGCAGCTTAGAGATAGCGGGGTCCTACGAGCAGTACTTC

D gene: TRBD1
V gene: TRBV6-6
clone size: -
J gene: TRBJ2-7
CDR3 length: 14
CDR3 protein: CASSNRDSSYEQYF
CDR3 DNA: TGTGCCAGCAGTAACCGGGACAGCTCCTACGAGCAGTACTTC

D gene: -
V gene: TRBV20-1
clone size: -
J gene: TRBJ2-5
CDR3 length: 15
CDR3 protein: CSASEPGTILETQYF
CDR3 DNA: TGCAGTGCTAGTGAGCCGGGGACAATTTTAGAGACCCAGTACTTC

D gene: -
V gene: TRBV7-8
clone size: -
J gene: TRBJ2-1
CDR3 length: 17
CDR3 protein: CASSPTPKGGASNEQFF
CDR3 DNA: TGTGCCAGCAGCCCAACGCCCAAGGGGGGGGCCTCTAATGAGCAGTTCTTC

D gene: -
V gene: TRBV7-6
clone size: -
J gene: TRBJ2-5
CDR3 length: 11
CDR3 protein: CASSAGETQYF
CDR3 DNA: TGTGCCAGCAGCGCAGGGGAGACCCAGTACTTC

D gene: -
V gene: TRBV14
clone size: -
J gene: TRBJ1-3
CDR3 length: 17
CDR3 protein: CASSQSPTGTLGNTIYF
CDR3 DNA: TGTGCCAGCAGCCAATCCCCTACTGGGACTTTGGGAAACACCATATATTTT

D gene: -
V gene: TRBV7-9
clone size: -
J gene: TRBJ2-5
CDR3 length: 14
CDR3 protein: CASSYANAAETQYF
CDR3 DNA: TGTGCCAGCAGCTACGCGAACGCGGCAGAGACCCAGTACTTC

D gene: TRBD2
V gene: TRBV5-4
clone size: -
J gene: TRBJ2-1
CDR3 length: 16
CDR3 protein: CASSLASGGSSEEQFF
CDR3 DNA: TGTGCCAGCAGCTTGGCTAGCGGGGGGTCGAGTGAGGAGCAGTTCTTC

D gene: -
V gene: TRBV7-3
clone size: -
J gene: TRBJ1-2
CDR3 length: 13
CDR3 protein: CASSATANYGYTF
CDR3 DNA: TGTGCCAGCAGCGCGACAGCTAACTATGGCTACACCTTC

D gene: TRBD1
V gene: TRBV28
clone size: -
J gene: TRBJ1-1
CDR3 length: 16
CDR3 protein: CASSPTGGFGHTEAFF
CDR3 DNA: TGTGCCAGCAGCCCTACAGGGGGCTTCGGTCACACTGAAGCTTTCTTT

D gene: TRBD1
V gene: TRBV19
clone size: few
J gene: TRBJ2-3
CDR3 length: 13
CDR3 protein: CASNRDRQDTQYF
CDR3 DNA: TGTGCCAGTAATCGGGACAGGCAAGATACGCAGTATTTT

D gene: TRBD2
V gene: TRBV9
clone size: -
J gene: TRBJ2-7
CDR3 length: 15
CDR3 protein: CASSVDGGDPYEQYF
CDR3 DNA: TGTGCCAGCAGCGTAGATGGGGGGGATCCCTACGAGCAGTACTTC

D gene: TRBD1
V gene: TRBV6-5
clone size: -
J gene: TRBJ1-6
CDR3 length: 14
CDR3 protein: CASRGTGESSPLHF
CDR3 DNA: TGTGCCAGCAGAGGGACAGGGGAAAGTTCACCCCTCCACTTT

D gene: -
V gene: TRBV18
clone size: once
J gene: TRBJ2-2
CDR3 length: 18
CDR3 protein: CASSPLGRLNANTGELFF
CDR3 DNA: TGTGCCAGCTCACCACTGGGGAGATTAAATGCGAACACCGGGGAGCTGTTTTTT

D gene: -
V gene: TRBV28
clone size: -
J gene: TRBJ1-2
CDR3 length: 12
CDR3 protein: CASRDQGYGYTF
CDR3 DNA: TGTGCCAGCAGAGACCAGGGATATGGCTACACCTTC

D gene: TRBD2
V gene: TRBV11-2
clone size: once
J gene: TRBJ2-3
CDR3 length: 16
CDR3 protein: CASSFPAGGRADTQYF
CDR3 DNA: TGTGCCAGCAGCTTCCCAGCGGGGGGGAGGGCAGATACGCAGTATTTT

D gene: -
V gene: TRBV5-1
clone size: -
J gene: TRBJ1-1
CDR3 length: 15
CDR3 protein: CASSRTQGMNTEAFF
CDR3 DNA: TGCGCCAGCAGCCGCACGCAGGGAATGAACACTGAAGCTTTCTTT

D gene: -
V gene: TRBV4-3
clone size: -
J gene: TRBJ1-2
CDR3 length: 15
CDR3 protein: CASSRTTSGDYGYTF
CDR3 DNA: TGCGCCAGCAGCCGGACAACTTCAGGGGACTATGGCTACACCTTC

D gene: TRBD2
V gene: TRBV7-2
clone size: -
J gene: TRBJ2-3
CDR3 length: 19
CDR3 protein: CASSLGLARQPSGTDTQYF
CDR3 DNA: TGTGCCAGCAGCTTAGGACTAGCACGCCAACCCTCCGGCACAGATACGCAGTATTTT

D gene: -
V gene: TRBV5-6
clone size: -
J gene: TRBJ2-3
CDR3 length: 15
CDR3 protein: CASREGALPGDTQYF
CDR3 DNA: TGTGCCAGCAGGGAGGGGGCACTGCCTGGGGATACGCAGTATTTT

D gene: -
V gene: TRBV11-2
clone size: -
J gene: TRBJ1-1
CDR3 length: 13
CDR3 protein: CASSFEGIGSAFF
CDR3 DNA: TGTGCCAGCAGCTTTGAGGGAATCGGGTCAGCTTTCTTT

D gene: TRBD1
V gene: TRBV7-2
clone size: once
J gene: TRBJ2-7
CDR3 length: 13
CDR3 protein: CASPWTGGYEQYF
CDR3 DNA: TGTGCCAGCCCCTGGACAGGGGGCTACGAGCAGTACTTC

D gene: -
V gene: TRBV14
clone size: -
J gene: TRBJ1-2
CDR3 length: 17
CDR3 protein: CASSPVILTDGGDGYTF
CDR3 DNA: TGTGCCAGCAGCCCTGTCATCTTAACCGACGGGGGGGATGGCTACACCTTC

D gene: TRBD2
V gene: TRBV6-4
clone size: -
J gene: TRBJ2-3
CDR3 length: 15
CDR3 protein: CASSEGGGSTDTQYF
CDR3 DNA: TGTGCCAGCAGTGAGGGGGGAGGGTCCACAGATACGCAGTATTTT

D gene: -
V gene: TRBV7-8
clone size: -
J gene: TRBJ1-1
CDR3 length: 14
CDR3 protein: CASSLNRVNTEAFF
CDR3 DNA: TGTGCCAGCAGCTTAAACAGGGTGAACACTGAAGCTTTCTTT

D gene: -
V gene: TRBV19
clone size: -
J gene: TRBJ1-4
CDR3 length: 14
CDR3 protein: CASSTGWSNEKLFF
CDR3 DNA: TGTGCCAGTAGTACAGGGTGGAGTAATGAAAAACTGTTTTTT